These T cell receptor beta chains were read from a single sample in a study of blood T cell repertoires in COVID-19. The assay was immunoSEQ multiplex PCR, and TCRdb's table has in-frame clones only and misses some. The data show about 180,000 clones, 60% to 80% seen once. Source material: peripheral blood. These receptors were taken from an older woman with acute or convalescent COVID-19. Both conserved end residues are part of each CDR3. D genes are given only for firm matches. The size field is filled for only some rows; it gives once, few, many or a size class.

D: -
size: -
V: TRBV18
J: TRBJ1-1
CDR3: CASSITGFTEAFF
DNA: TGTGCCAGCTCAATTACAGGGTTCACTGAAGCTTTCTTT

D: -
size: -
V: TRBV29-1
J: TRBJ1-2
CDR3: CSVTTVSANYGYTF
DNA: TGCAGCGTGACAACCGTTTCGGCTAACTATGGCTACACCTTC

D: -
size: -
V: TRBV19
J: TRBJ1-2
CDR3: CASSVTEYGYTF
DNA: TGTGCCAGTAGTGTGACGGAGTATGGCTACACCTTC

D: TRBD1
size: -
V: TRBV30
J: TRBJ1-1
CDR3: CAWTTGHWTEAFF
DNA: TGTGCCTGGACGACAGGGCATTGGACTGAAGCTTTCTTT

D: -
size: few
V: TRBV5-1
J: TRBJ2-1
CDR3: CASSFGTEQFF
DNA: TGCGCCAGCAGCTTTGGGACAGAGCAGTTCTTC

D: TRBD1
size: -
V: TRBV4-1
J: TRBJ2-5
CDR3: CASSQGPGQVKETQYF
DNA: TGCGCCAGCAGCCAAGGCCCTGGACAGGTGAAAGAGACCCAGTACTTC

D: TRBD1
size: -
V: TRBV2
J: TRBJ1-6
CDR3: CASRGTGGEGSPLHF
DNA: TGTGCCAGCAGAGGGACAGGGGGCGAGGGTTCACCCCTCCACTTT

D: TRBD1
size: -
V: TRBV19
J: TRBJ1-2
CDR3: CASSRQGLDYGYTF
DNA: TGTGCCAGTAGCCGACAGGGTTTGGACTATGGCTACACCTTC

D: TRBD1
size: -
V: TRBV18
J: TRBJ1-3
CDR3: CASSPTGASSGNTIYF
DNA: TGTGCCAGCTCACCAACAGGGGCCAGCTCTGGAAACACCATATATTTT

D: TRBD1
size: -
V: TRBV2
J: TRBJ2-2
CDR3: CASRPTRQGAGELFF
DNA: TGTGCCAGCAGACCGACCCGACAGGGGGCCGGGGAGCTGTTTTTT

D: -
size: -
V: TRBV24-1
J: TRBJ1-5
CDR3: CATSDTGSNQPQHF
DNA: TGTGCCACCAGTGATACAGGGTCAAATCAGCCCCAGCATTTT

D: TRBD2
size: -
V: TRBV3-1/TRBV3-2
J: TRBJ2-3
CDR3: CASSQQLAVYTDTQYF
DNA: TGTGCCAGCAGCCAACAACTAGCGGTTTACACAGATACGCAGTATTTT

D: -
size: -
V: TRBV12-5
J: TRBJ1-2
CDR3: CASMNRRNGGYGYTF
DNA: TGTGCTAGTATGAATAGGAGAAACGGGGGCTATGGCTACACCTTC

D: TRBD1
size: -
V: TRBV27
J: TRBJ1-1
CDR3: CASSSNRGLGLNTEAFF
DNA: TGTGCCAGCAGTTCAAACAGGGGGCTCGGTTTGAACACTGAAGCTTTCTTT

D: TRBD2
size: -
V: TRBV24-1
J: TRBJ2-2
CDR3: CATSVGGSGELFF
DNA: TGTGCCACCAGTGTGGGAGGGTCCGGGGAGCTGTTTTTT

D: -
size: -
V: TRBV19
J: TRBJ1-2
CDR3: CASSQYRDDYGYTF
DNA: TGTGCCAGTAGCCAGTACAGGGATGACTATGGCTACACCTTC

D: -
size: -
V: TRBV28
J: TRBJ1-5
CDR3: CASSSQDSRVNQPQHF
DNA: TGTGCCAGCAGTTCTCAAGACAGCCGGGTCAATCAGCCCCAGCATTTT

D: -
size: -
V: TRBV9
J: TRBJ2-7
CDR3: CASSVGPLGYEQYF
DNA: TGTGCCAGCAGCGTAGGACCCCTAGGCTACGAGCAGTACTTC

D: TRBD1
size: -
V: TRBV2
J: TRBJ2-5
CDR3: CASTRDREETQYF
DNA: TGTGCCAGCACCAGGGACAGGGAAGAGACCCAGTACTTC

D: -
size: -
V: TRBV11-2
J: TRBJ2-1
CDR3: CASSLLGVRFNEQFF
DNA: TGTGCCAGCAGCTTACTCGGTGTTCGGTTCAATGAGCAGTTCTTC

D: -
size: -
V: TRBV29-1
J: TRBJ1-1
CDR3: CSVVGDRTEAFF
DNA: TGCAGCGTTGTAGGGGATAGGACTGAAGCTTTCTTT

D: -
size: -
V: TRBV9
J: TRBJ2-2
CDR3: CASSVMGRAYTGELFF
DNA: TGTGCCAGCAGCGTTATGGGCAGGGCTTACACCGGGGAGCTGTTTTTT

D: -
size: -
V: TRBV5-6
J: TRBJ1-5
CDR3: CASSLGARSNQPQHF
DNA: TGTGCCAGCAGCTTGGGGGCGCGAAGCAATCAGCCCCAGCATTTT

D: -
size: medium-sized
V: TRBV5-1
J: TRBJ2-3
CDR3: CASSADTDTQYF
DNA: TGCGCCAGCAGCGCGGACACAGATACGCAGTATTTT

D: -
size: -
V: TRBV6-5
J: TRBJ1-2
CDR3: CASGEQGVYGYTF
DNA: TGTGCCAGCGGGGAACAGGGAGTATATGGCTACACCTTC

D: -
size: -
V: TRBV4-2
J: TRBJ1-4
CDR3: CASSQDRNRAREKLFF
DNA: TGTGCCAGCAGCCAAGATCGTAACAGGGCCCGAGAAAAACTGTTTTTT

D: -
size: -
V: TRBV5-1
J: TRBJ2-7
CDR3: CASSLVRGPYEQYF
DNA: TGCGCCAGCAGCTTAGTCAGGGGCCCCTACGAGCAGTACTTC

D: TRBD2
size: few
V: TRBV3-1/TRBV3-2
J: TRBJ2-1
CDR3: CASSQGGASGYNEQFF
DNA: TGTGCCAGCAGCCAAGGAGGAGCTAGCGGTTACAATGAGCAGTTCTTC

D: -
size: -
V: TRBV21-1
J: TRBJ1-6
CDR3: CASSKSRGQVGRSPLHF
DNA: TGTGCCAGCAGCAAAAGTAGGGGGCAGGTAGGTCGTTCACCCCTCCACTTT

D: -
size: few
V: TRBV30
J: TRBJ2-1
CDR3: CAWSTTPYNEQFF
DNA: TGTGCCTGGAGTACGACTCCATACAATGAGCAGTTCTTC

D: -
size: -
V: TRBV12-3/TRBV12-4
J: TRBJ2-3
CDR3: CASSSGVDTQYF
DNA: TGTGCCAGCAGTTCAGGTGTGGATACGCAGTATTTT

D: -
size: -
V: TRBV11-3
J: TRBJ2-1
CDR3: CASSLTQFHEQFF
DNA: TGTGCCAGCAGCTTAACGCAGTTCCATGAGCAGTTCTTC